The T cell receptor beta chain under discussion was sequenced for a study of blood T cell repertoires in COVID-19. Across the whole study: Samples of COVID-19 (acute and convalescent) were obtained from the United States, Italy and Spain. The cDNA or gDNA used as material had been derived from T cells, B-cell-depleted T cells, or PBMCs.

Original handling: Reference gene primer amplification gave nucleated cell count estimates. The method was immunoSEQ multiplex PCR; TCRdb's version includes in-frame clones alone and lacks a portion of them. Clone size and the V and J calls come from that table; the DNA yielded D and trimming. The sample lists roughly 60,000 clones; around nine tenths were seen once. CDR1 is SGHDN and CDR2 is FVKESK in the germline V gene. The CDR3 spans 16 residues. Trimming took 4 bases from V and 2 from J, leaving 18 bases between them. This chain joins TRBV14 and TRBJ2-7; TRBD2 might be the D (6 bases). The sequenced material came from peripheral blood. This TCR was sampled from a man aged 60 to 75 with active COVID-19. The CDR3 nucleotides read TGTGCCAGCAGCCTAACGTCGTGGGGGGAAACCTACGAGCAGTACTTC. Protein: CASSLTSWGETYEQYF.